This T cell receptor beta chain was captured in a study of a mutant IDH1 vaccine in newly diagnosed glioma. Study as a whole: Treated patients, roughly 62% male and about 38% female, averaged roughly 43 years of age. Patients previously underwent radiotherapy, temozolomide, or both, and most underwent both. Week 35 brought visit V12, which was followed by visit V13 at week 47.

On this clone: Its target is not known.

V dropped 6 bases and J dropped 8 bases, with 19 bases sitting between them. CDR1 and CDR2 from the germline V gene are LNHNV and YYDKDF (reference sequence). The CDR3 consists of 15 residues. The repertoire was sequenced with immunoSEQ multiplex PCR; TCRdb's copy has only in-frame clones and lacks some. The sample has under 30,000 clones; approximately 84% are singletons. Time point: week 47, end of study. Doses of 300 ug of mutant IDH1 20-mer peptide were given with topical imiquimod. Each donor presented with a new WHO grade 3 or 4 astrocytoma that tested IDH1-mutant and showed ATRX loss. V is TRBV15 and J is TRBJ1-4, with D possibly matching TRBD1 (6 bases). The sequencing here drew on PBMCs, taken from a glioma patient whose treatment included an IDH1 peptide vaccine. This clonotype originated in a man aged 40-50 years with glioma. As DNA, the CDR3 is TGTGCCACCAGAGATCCGGGACACCGGCCGGAAAAACTGTTTTTT. It is translated as CATRDPGHRPEKLFF.